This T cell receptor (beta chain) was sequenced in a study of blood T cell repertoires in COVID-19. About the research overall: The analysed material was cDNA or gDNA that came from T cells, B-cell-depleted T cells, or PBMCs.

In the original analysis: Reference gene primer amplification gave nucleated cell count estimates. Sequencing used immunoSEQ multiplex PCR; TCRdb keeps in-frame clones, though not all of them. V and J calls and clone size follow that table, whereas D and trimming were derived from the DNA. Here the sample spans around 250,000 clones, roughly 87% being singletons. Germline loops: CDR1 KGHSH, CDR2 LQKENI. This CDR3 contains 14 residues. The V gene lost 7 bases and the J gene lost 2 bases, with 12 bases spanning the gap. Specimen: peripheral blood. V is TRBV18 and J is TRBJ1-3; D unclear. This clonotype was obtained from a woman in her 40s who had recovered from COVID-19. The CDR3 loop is CASCAGAAGNTIYF. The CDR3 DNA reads TGTGCCAGCTGCGCGGGCGCCGCTGGAAACACCATATATTTT.